The 20 T cell receptor beta chains reported below all come from one sample, sequenced in a study of OX40 agonist ivuxolimab in advanced cancers. Libraries were prepared by immunoSEQ multiplex PCR; TCRdb keeps only in-frame clonotypes and omits some of them. The sample shows around 84,000 clones, around 92% of them seen only once. The starting material was CD4+ or CD8+ T cells sorted from blood, obtained in a trial of the OX40 agonist ivuxolimab. Receptors were obtained from an adult with an advanced solid tumor such as melanoma, head and neck, liver or kidney cancer.

J is TRBJ1-1 and V is TRBV6-5, with TRBD1 as a possible D gene (6 bases). The V gene's germline CDR1 is MNHEY and CDR2 SVGAGI. CDR3 length: 14 amino acids. The V gene lost 7 bases and the J gene lost 5 bases, with 17 bases spanning the gap. DNA for the CDR3: TGTGCCAGCACCTCGGGACACGGTCAGACTGAAGCTTTCTTT. Amino acid sequence: CASTSGHGQTEAFF.

The J gene is TRBJ1-4, the V gene TRBV14; D is unresolved. V was cut by 0 bases and J by 5 bases, with 13 bases left in between. Germline lookup yields CDR1 SGHDN and CDR2 FVKESK. This CDR3 has 16 residues. The CDR3 reads CASSQDLDSPNEKLFF. CDR3 coding DNA: TGTGCCAGCAGCCAAGATTTAGACTCCCCGAATGAAAAACTGTTTTTT.

The chain links TRBV7-8 to TRBJ1-3; no definite D call. Trimming cost V 5 bases and J 0 bases, with 11 bases left between them. The CDR3 totals 15 residues. Looked up from germline, CDR1 is SGHVS and CDR2 is FQNEAQ. The CDR3 region has the DNA TGTGCCAGCAGCCGTCGAAGTAGCTCTGGAAACACCATATATTTT. Translation gives CASSRRSSSGNTIYF.

The V gene is TRBV9, the J gene TRBJ2-6; D gene unclear. The length of the CDR3 is 15 residues. V was trimmed by 6 bases and J by 1 base, leaving 11 bases between them. CDR1 is SGDLS and CDR2 is YYNGEE in the germline V gene. The CDR3 reads CASTQQSSGANVLTF. The CDR3 DNA follows: TGTGCCAGCACTCAGCAGAGTTCTGGGGCCAACGTCCTGACTTTC.

This clone has only a few counts. The rearrangement joins TRBV11-3 to TRBJ2-5; D uncertain. Trimming removed 2 bases from V and 5 bases from J, with 18 bases in between. The germline CDR1 and CDR2 sequences are SGHNT and YENEEA. There are 16 residues in the CDR3. CDR3 sequence reads: CASSLSPFGEVETQYF. The DNA of the CDR3 is TGTGCCAGCAGCTTATCGCCTTTTGGGGAAGTGGAGACCCAGTACTTC.

The V gene is TRBV28, the J gene TRBJ2-1, with 10 bases identical to TRBD1. Germline lookup yields CDR1 MDHEN and CDR2 SYDVKM. The CDR3 is 20 residues long. The junction had 14 bases not matched to a gene; V was cut back by 3 bases and J by 0 bases. The CDR3 DNA reads TGTGCCAGCAGTTTCCGGACAGGGGGAGTCAAAACGAGCTCCTACAATGAGCAGTTCTTC. This translates into CASSFRTGGVKTSSYNEQFF.

The CDR3 DNA is TGCGCCAGCAGCCAAGATCTCTCCCCTATATCAGGGGCAATCGACACAGATACGCAGTATTTT. Translating gives CASSQDLSPISGAIDTDTQYF. The rearrangement links TRBV4-3 to TRBJ2-3; possible D gene TRBD1, 6 bases. Germline assignment: CDR1 LGHNA and CDR2 YSLEER. V was pared by 0 bases and J by 2 bases, with 27 bases between. The CDR3 is made up of 21 amino acids.

The chain combines TRBV6-1 with TRBJ2-7; D remains ambiguous. Between the trimmed V and J ends, which lost 5 bases and 1 base, there was a span of 12 bases. This CDR3 has 14 amino acids. The germline V gene has CDR1 MNHNS and CDR2 SASEGT. The CDR3 region is CASSPSNWSYEQYF. The CDR3 nucleotides are TGTGCCAGCAGTCCCTCGAACTGGTCCTACGAGCAGTACTTC.

The rearrangement links TRBV14 to TRBJ2-5; D gene unclear. The CDR3 is made up of 12 amino acids. The germline V gene has CDR1 SGHDN and CDR2 FVKESK. Trimming shortened V by 2 bases and J by 6 bases, and 7 bases separated the two germline ends. CDR3 loop: CASSQLFKTQYF. CDR3 nucleotides: TGTGCCAGCAGCCAACTTTTTAAGACCCAGTACTTC. Based on the CDR3 plus reference TRBV14 and TRBJ2-5, the full variable domain is EAGVTQFPSHSVIEKGQTVTLRCDPISGHDNLYWYRRVMGKEIKFLLHFVKESKQDESGMPNNRFLAERTGGTYSTLKVQPAELEDSGVYFCASSQLFKTQYFGPGTRLLVL.

This rearrangement joins TRBV11-3 to TRBJ2-5, with TRBD2 matching 7 bases. Germline V lookup: CDR1 SGHNT, CDR2 YENEEA. With 6 bases clipped from V and 3 bases from J, the junction kept 4 bases outside the gene matches. The CDR3 is 13 residues long. The CDR3 loop reads CASRAGVKETQYF. The CDR3 DNA is TGTGCCAGCAGGGCGGGAGTAAAAGAGACCCAGTACTTC. Filled out from reference TRBV11-3 and TRBJ2-5, the complete variable domain reads EAGVVQSPRYKIIEKKQPVAFWCNPISGHNTLYWYLQNLGQGPELLIRYENEEAVDDSQLPKDRFSAERLKGVDSTLKIQPAELGDSAVYLCASRAGVKETQYFGPGTRLLVL.

The V gene is TRBV9, the J gene TRBJ2-1, with D tentatively TRBD1 (5 bases). The CDR3 is 14 amino acids. Germline V lookup: CDR1 SGDLS, CDR2 YYNGEE. Trimming pared 3 bases from V and 2 bases from J, leaving 9 bases between. As DNA, the CDR3 is TGTGCCAGCAGCGGTCAGGGCGCCTACAATGAGCAGTTCTTC. Residues: CASSGQGAYNEQFF.

V usage is TRBV7-2 and J usage is TRBJ2-3; no definite D call. CDR3 length equals 16 residues. Germline lookup yields CDR1 SGHTA and CDR2 FQGNSA. V was clipped by 1 base and J by 4 bases, with 15 bases between them. The CDR3: CASSLVGQVGADTQYF. DNA for the CDR3: TGTGCCAGCAGCTTAGTAGGTCAGGTCGGCGCAGATACGCAGTATTTT. The whole variable domain, remainder taken from reference TRBV7-2 and TRBJ2-3, is GAGVSQSPSNKVTEKGKDVELRCDPISGHTALYWYRQSLGQGLEFLIYFQGNSAPDKSGLPSDRFSAERTGGSVSTLTIQRTQQEDSAVYLCASSLVGQVGADTQYFGPGTRLTVL.

The gene calls are TRBV18 and TRBJ1-4; D possibly corresponds to TRBD1 (5 bases). V lost 2 bases and J 1 base, leaving 11 bases between the germline ends. The CDR3 covers 16 residues. Germline lookup yields CDR1 KGHSH and CDR2 LQKENI. CDR3 sequence (DNA): TGTGCCAGCTCACCAAATCTCAGGGAAACTAATGAAAAACTGTTTTTT. Translation: CASSPNLRETNEKLFF.

As for this clone: One junction end does not reproduce the germline sequence, and a read error may be involved. V usage is TRBV7-7 and J usage is TRBJ2-5; D possibly corresponds to TRBD1 (5 bases). The CDR3 sequence is 15 residues long. Germline values: CDR1 SSHAT, CDR2 FNYEAQ (reference sequence). In DNA, the CDR3 is TGTGCTAGCAGCTTAGTCGGGCGGCAGGGTGAGACCCAGTACTTC. This sequence encodes CASSLVGRQGETQYF.

The chain has TRBV15 and TRBJ1-1; tentative D call: TRBD1 (5 bases). Between the trimmed V and J ends, which lost 0 bases and 4 bases, there was a span of 9 bases. This CDR3 contains 14 residues. CDR1 is LNHNV and CDR2 is YYDKDF in the germline V gene (reference sequence). The CDR3, as DNA: TGTGCCACCAGCAGAGAGTACGGGGGCACTGAAGCTTTCTTT. This codes for CATSREYGGTEAFF.

This chain connects TRBV9 to TRBJ2-1; 8 positions match TRBD1. The junction had 3 bases not matched to a gene; V was cut back by 4 bases and J by 0 bases. The CDR3 totals 15 residues. The germline CDR1 and CDR2 sequences are SGDLS and YYNGEE. DNA of the CDR3: TGTGCCAGCAGCCAGGGGGCCAGCTCCTACAATGAGCAGTTCTTC. This sequence encodes CASSQGASSYNEQFF.

This clone was counted once. The chain joins TRBV30 to TRBJ2-3; possible D gene TRBD1, 6 bases. V was pared by 1 base and J by 9 bases, with 11 bases between. The CDR3 is 12 amino acids. Per the germline V gene, CDR1 is GTSNPN and CDR2 is SVGIG (reference sequence). CDR3 DNA sequence: TGTGCCTGGAGTGCCGACAGGTTAACGCAGTATTTT. It encodes CAWSADRLTQYF. Supplemented by reference TRBV30 and TRBJ2-3, the full variable domain reads SQTIHQWPATLVQPVGSPLSLECTVEGTSNPNLYWYRQAAGRGLQLLFYSVGIGQISSEVPQNLSASRPQDRQFILSSKKLLLSDSGFYLCAWSADRLTQYFGPGTRLTVL.

The chain carries TRBV2 and TRBJ2-1; TRBD1 matches 7 bases. Germline CDR1 SNHLY, CDR2 FYNNEI. J lost 4 bases, V lost 10 bases, and 7 bases had no gene match. The CDR3 runs to 13 residues. The CDR3 DNA is TGTGCCACCTGCCGGGACAGATACAATGAGCAGTTCTTC. Residues: CATCRDRYNEQFF.

CDR3 nucleotide sequence: TGTGCCAGCAGTGCGGGGGATGGAAACACCATATATTTT. This translates into CASSAGDGNTIYF. J is TRBJ1-3 and V is TRBV6-1, with a tentative D call TRBD1 (5 bases). The CDR3 extends over 13 amino acids. Trimming left V 4 bases short and J 3 bases short, with 7 bases between. CDR1 and CDR2 (germline): MNHNS, SASEGT.

This rearrangement joins TRBV18 to TRBJ1-3; unclear D gene. Germline V CDR1 and CDR2: KGHSH, LQKENI. This CDR3 region has 13 residues. V lost 2 bases and J lost 1, with 3 bases in between. This chain's CDR3 is CASSPTSGNTIYF. CDR3 coding DNA: TGTGCCAGCTCACCAACGTCTGGAAACACCATATATTTT.